The text below deals with one T cell receptor (beta chain). The antigen is not known. As to time point: baseline pretreatment blood. Treatment: 15 Gy SBRT to primary tumor, nephrectomy 4 weeks later. This renal cell carcinoma was of the clear cell type. This sample was included in a study of radiation and T cells in renal cell carcinoma. Study information: Nephrectomy followed 15 Gy stereotactic body radiation by 4 weeks. Regarding the study as a whole: Top tumor clonotypes rose in blood 2 weeks post-radiation, then contracted.

This table comes from immunoSEQ multiplex PCR, and its TCRdb copy is limited to in-frame clones, with some not included. The sample yields tens of thousands of clones, around 72% seen once. The CDR3 runs 15 residues. Trimming took off 3 bases at V and 7 bases at J, with 16 bases between the two ends. The V gene's germline CDR1 is LNHDA and CDR2 SQIVND (reference sequence). The TCR originated in a man aged 60 to 75 with renal cell carcinoma. This chain links TRBV19 with TRBJ2-1; no clear D gene. Sample: blood, taken from a patient whose treatment included radiotherapy and nephrectomy. CDR3 DNA sequence: TGTGCCAGTAGTATCCGGCAGGACCATCAAAATGAGCAGTTCTTC. Protein: CASSIRQDHQNEQFF. The variable domain in full, completed from reference TRBV19 and TRBJ2-1, reads DGGITQSPKYLFRKEGQNVTLSCEQNLNHDAMYWYRQDPGQGLRLIYYSQIVNDFQKGDIAEGYSVSREKKESFPLTVTSAQKNPTAFYLCASSIRQDHQNEQFFGPGTRLTVL.